The clone carrying this T cell receptor beta chain showed up just a few times. The source of the sample is a study of blood T cells in healthy people across ages. V was cut by 7 bases and J by 4 bases, with 16 bases left in between. CDR3 length equals 14 residues. Primers used in a second PCR of roughly 7 to 12 cycles were a sample-barcoded 5' primer and a J-beta primer mix. With 12 random nucleotides, a template-switch adaptor tagged each individual cDNA molecule. Using its own MiXCR run on the 5' RACE reads, TCRdb lists one record per CDR3 protein. The data show 1.5 million to 2 million distinct CDR3 sequences, about 30% seen once.

The sequenced sample consisted of blood. J is TRBJ1-2 and V is TRBV12-3 or TRBV12-4; the D is unclear. This sequence was found in a young woman in good health. The CDR3 DNA reads as TGTGCCAGCAATGCTGTCGGGGTTCTCTATGGCTACACCTTC. This sequence encodes CASNAVGVLYGYTF.